The clone carrying this TCR beta chain was recorded only once. Libraries were prepared by immunoSEQ multiplex PCR; TCRdb keeps only in-frame clonotypes and omits some of them. This sample has approximately 73,000 clones; just under 95% occur once, and the top ten carry roughly 0.25%. This sample was included in a study of technical replicates of blood from a handful of donors. The CDR3 spans 13 residues. V lost 6 bases to trimming and J lost 5 bases; unmatched junction nucleotides: 6. CDR1 is MDHEN, CDR2 SYDVKM, per germline. This TCR was sampled from a human donor in good health. V is TRBV28 and J is TRBJ2-5, with 7 bases matching TRBD2. Sequenced: T cells isolated from PBMCs. CDR3 sequence (DNA): TGTGCCAGCAGACGAAGCGGGGAGGAGACCCAGTACTTC. Translating gives CASRRSGEETQYF.